Here is one TCR beta chain with its context. The data were obtained in a study of blood T cell repertoires in COVID-19. Original processing notes: Nucleated cell number was recorded as an estimate derived from reference gene primer amplification. The protocol was immunoSEQ multiplex PCR, while the TCRdb copy is restricted to in-frame clones and leaves out a portion. The DNA was the basis for D and trimming; V, J and clone size are from that table. The data contain more than 200,000 clones, around 85% of them singletons. The CDR3 covers 12 residues. V lost 0 bases to trimming and J lost 6 bases, with 6 bases between them. Germline loops: CDR1 SGHKS, CDR2 YYEKEE (reference sequence).

Sequences were obtained from peripheral blood. The chain combines TRBV5-5 with TRBJ1-1; D not certain. The TCR was taken from a woman aged 40 to 49 with active or convalescent COVID-19. The CDR3 DNA is TGTGCCAGCAGCTTGGATCTGTCTGAAGCTTTCTTT. Encoded protein: CASSLDLSEAFF.